Listed here are 26 T cell receptor beta chains from one sample, sequenced in a study of vaccination and CD4 T cells after COVID-19. Treatment of the sample: 10-day PBMC culture with coronavirus spike peptide pools or control peptides (ViraFEST assay). What these receptors recognize is not known. The Oncomine TCR Beta short-read assay sequenced DNA from cultured CD4+ T cells. TCRdb re-called the PCR reads with MiXCR, one entry per CDR3 protein. The table has 5,500 to 7,500 distinct CDR3 sequences, approximately 20% seen once. The sequencing here drew on CD4+ T cells from blood, cultured in vitro, taken after SARS-CoV-2 vaccination. All receptors derive from a human donor who had recovered from COVID-19.

J is TRBJ2-7 and V is TRBV29-1; D gene uncertain. The CDR3 loop spans 15 amino acids. The V end was cut by 8 bases, the J end by 2 bases, with 22 bases between. Germline CDR1 reads SQVTM; CDR2 reads ANQGSEA. DNA of the CDR3: TGCAGCACCATGACCCTTCGGAAGGGCACCTACGAGCAGTACTTC. It codes for CSTMTLRKGTYEQYF.

This clonotype came up a few times. A junction end diverges from the germline sequence, so it may reflect a read error. The chain has TRBV7-7 and TRBJ2-1; D is possibly TRBD2 (6 bases). CDR1 and CDR2 from the germline V gene are SSHAT and FNYEAQ (reference sequence). The CDR3 is made up of 14 amino acids. The CDR3 DNA reads TGTGCTAGCAGCTTGGGGGGACCCTACAATGAGCAGTTCTTC. The encoded protein is CASSLGGPYNEQFF.

This clonotype was detected only a few times. The chain uses TRBV6-5 and TRBJ2-1; D may be TRBD1 or TRBD2 (5 bases each). V lost 4 bases to trimming and J lost 5 bases, with 9 bases between them. This CDR3 has 13 residues. Germline loops: CDR1 MNHEY, CDR2 SVGAGI. The CDR3 protein is CASSSRDHNEQFF. As DNA, the CDR3 is TGTGCCAGCAGTTCCCGGGACCACAATGAGCAGTTCTTC.

The CDR3 DNA sequence: TGTGCCAGCAGTTACTCGGGACTCCCGACTGAGCAGTTCTTC. This codes for CASSYSGLPTEQFF. The rearrangement links TRBV6-5 to TRBJ2-1; D is perhaps TRBD2 (6 bases). The germline V gene has CDR1 MNHEY and CDR2 SVGAGI. The ends were cut back, 0 bases at V and 9 bases at J, with 12 bases in the middle. The CDR3 is 14 residues long.

In its sample, this clonotype is medium-sized. The chain employs TRBV18 and TRBJ1-5, with D uncertain. Trimming took off 5 bases at V and 5 bases at J, with 13 bases between the two ends. This CDR3 spans 14 amino acids. Germline CDR1 reads KGHSH; CDR2 reads LQKENI. The CDR3 reads CASSGRPRDQPQHF. In nucleotides, the CDR3 is TGTGCCAGCTCAGGACGCCCCCGGGATCAGCCCCAGCATTTT.

This clonotype was counted between two and nine times. V gene TRBV10-3 combines with J gene TRBJ2-2, with 7 positions matching TRBD2. Germline V gene data show CDR1 as ENHRY and CDR2 as SYGVKD. The CDR3 length is 16 residues. V dropped 4 bases and J dropped 5; count of bases not matched to a gene: 10. The CDR3 DNA reads as TGTGCCATCAGTGTATGGGGGGGAATACGGACCGGGGAGCTGTTTTTT. It yields the protein CAISVWGGIRTGELFF.

This clonotype was detected only a few times. This chain links TRBV4-1 with TRBJ1-6; 10 bases map to TRBD1. The CDR3 contains 17 residues. V dropped 1 base and J dropped 9; count of bases not matched to a gene: 9. Germline CDR1 and CDR2: MGHRA and YSYEKL. The CDR3 nucleotides are TGCGCCAGCAGCCAAGCCCCCCCGGGACAGGGGAGTTCACCCCTCCACTTT. It yields the protein CASSQAPPGQGSSPLHF.

The chain recombines TRBV5-4 with TRBJ1-1; D remains unclear. V was cut by 0 bases and J by 3 bases, with 6 bases left in between. The CDR3 spans 13 residues. Germline V gene lookup returns CDR1 SGHNT and CDR2 YYREEE (reference sequence). The DNA for the CDR3 is TGTGCCAGCAGCTTGGATGAATACACTGAAGCTTTCTTT. Amino acids: CASSLDEYTEAFF. The whole variable domain, filled in from reference TRBV5-4 and TRBJ1-1, reads ETGVTQSPTHLIKTRGQQVTLRCSSQSGHNTVSWYQQALGQGPQFIFQYYREEENGRGNFPPRFSGLQFPNYSSELNVNALELDDSALYLCASSLDEYTEAFFGQGTRLTVV.

This clonotype was seen more than once but under ten times. Here the CDR3 DNA reads TGTGCCATCAGTGAGTTAGAAGCGGGCAATCAGCCCCAGCATTTT. Protein: CAISELEAGNQPQHF. The V and J genes are TRBV10-3 and TRBJ1-5; no clear D gene. The length of the CDR3 is 15 residues. Germline assignment: CDR1 ENHRY and CDR2 SYGVKD. V shed 1 base and J shed 2 bases, with 9 bases lying between them.

This clonotype qualifies as medium-sized. V gene TRBV20-1 combines with J gene TRBJ2-5; 11 bases line up with TRBD1. Germline V gene sequence: CDR1 DFQATT, CDR2 SNEGSKA (reference sequence). This CDR3 is 16 amino acids long. V lost 2 bases to trimming and J lost 0 bases; unmatched junction nucleotides: 5. CDR3 coding DNA: TGCAGTGCTAGACGGACAGGGGGCCTGTACCAAGAGACCCAGTACTTC. Protein product: CSARRTGGLYQETQYF.

By share, this clonotype ranks as medium-sized (0.01 to 0.1%). The chain joins TRBV7-2 to TRBJ1-1, with TRBD1 as a possible D gene (5 bases). Germline V CDR1 and CDR2: SGHTA, FQGNSA. CDR3 size: 14 residues. Trimming took 7 bases from V and 11 from J, leaving 23 bases between them. The CDR3 region is CASNNPGRSAGAFF. The CDR3 DNA follows: TGTGCCAGCAACAATCCGGGGCGGTCCGCAGGGGCTTTCTTT.

This clonotype is medium-sized (0.01 to 0.1%) by share. Here the CDR3 DNA reads TGCAGTGCAATAGTGAGGCCAGAGACCCAGTACTTC. Its translation: CSAIVRPETQYF. V usage is TRBV20-1 and J usage is TRBJ2-5; D gene uncertain. V lost 6 bases to trimming and J lost 4 bases, with 12 bases between them. This CDR3 region has 12 residues. Germline-derived CDR1 and CDR2 are DFQATT and SNEGSKA (reference sequence).

The V gene is TRBV24-1, the J gene TRBJ1-5, with D possibly matching TRBD1 (6 bases). V lost 9 bases to trimming and J lost 6 bases, with 17 bases between them. This CDR3 has 14 residues. CDR1 is KGHDR and CDR2 is SFDVKD in the germline V gene. The CDR3 sequence is CATRGEGEGQPQHF. The CDR3 coding sequence is TGTGCCACCCGAGGGGAGGGGGAGGGTCAGCCCCAGCATTTT.

By frequency in the sample, this clonotype is medium-sized. The chain uses TRBV6-5 and TRBJ2-5; 9 bases fit TRBD1. CDR3 size: 15 residues. V shed 2 bases, J shed 2 bases, and the junction held 3 bases outside the gene matches. Germline V gives CDR1 MNHEY, CDR2 SVGAGI. CDR3 in amino acids: CASSYPGQGQETQYF. The CDR3 coding sequence is TGTGCCAGCAGTTACCCTGGACAGGGGCAAGAGACCCAGTACTTC.

The table lists this clonotype with a few counts. This chain links TRBV28 with TRBJ2-7, with D perhaps matching TRBD2 (6 bases). Germline CDR1 and CDR2: MDHEN and SYDVKM. Trimming stripped 6 bases from V and 0 bases from J, with 12 bases between. The CDR3 extends over 14 amino acids. This CDR3 reads CASRSGAHSYEQYF. The CDR3 bases are TGTGCCAGCAGGTCGGGAGCGCACTCCTACGAGCAGTACTTC.

This clonotype was counted only a few times. The CDR3 nucleotides read TGTGCCAGCAGCTTCTGCGGGAGGGCCTGGACCCAGTACTTC. It encodes CASSFCGRAWTQYF. This rearrangement joins TRBV11-3 to TRBJ2-5, with TRBD2 identical over 9 bases. V shed 3 bases, J shed 7 bases, and the junction held 6 bases outside the gene matches. The CDR3 runs 14 residues. Germline V gene sequence: CDR1 SGHNT, CDR2 YENEEA.

The V gene is TRBV14, the J gene TRBJ1-1; the match to TRBD1 covers 7 bases. Germline CDR1 and CDR2: SGHDN and FVKESK. With 4 bases clipped from V and 3 bases from J, the junction kept 2 bases outside the gene matches. The CDR3 is 13 residues long. The CDR3 is CASSRDRDTEAFF. Written as DNA, the CDR3 is TGTGCCAGCAGCCGAGACAGGGACACTGAAGCTTTCTTT.

This clonotype was observed a few times. Compared with germline, one end of the junction differs, possibly owing to a read error. This chain connects TRBV7-7 to TRBJ2-3, with D tentatively TRBD1 or TRBD2 (6 bases each). The germline V gene encodes CDR1 SSHAT and CDR2 FNYEAQ (reference sequence). The CDR3 is 15 amino acids. The CDR3 DNA follows: TGTGCTAGCAGCTTAGGGGGGAAGGGCCCAGATACGCAGTATTTT. Its protein product is CASSLGGKGPDTQYF.

Remarks on this clonotype: It is unclear where the CDR3 begins or ends on the DNA, so no DNA is shown, and the CDR3 is as TCRdb lists it. The rearrangement uses TRBV6-5 and TRBJ2-3; the table names TRBD1, a call not compared with the DNA. Ends included, the CDR3 has 24 residues. Germline V gives CDR1 MNHEY, CDR2 SVGAGI. CDR3 loop: CASSLSSRSGGYTFGSGTTDTQYF.

The chain has TRBV2 and TRBJ2-1, with D unclear. Germline CDR1 SNHLY, CDR2 FYNNEI. CDR3 length equals 12 residues. V lost 4 bases and J lost 6, with 7 bases in between. The CDR3 loop is CASSGIGNEQFF. The CDR3 DNA is TGTGCCAGCAGTGGAATCGGCAATGAGCAGTTCTTC.

This clonotype was counted a few times. Written as DNA, the CDR3 is TGTGCCAGCAGTTTAGATGGGGGGCGAAACTATGGCTACACCTTC. Translating gives CASSLDGGRNYGYTF. This chain joins TRBV28 and TRBJ1-2, with a weak D call TRBD1 (6 bases). Per the germline V gene, CDR1 is MDHEN and CDR2 is SYDVKM. The CDR3 sequence is 15 residues long. V was clipped by 2 bases and J by 2 bases, with 12 bases between them.

This clonotype has a handful of counts. This chain uses TRBV11-3 with TRBJ2-7, with D unclear. The CDR3 spans 13 residues. CDR1 is SGHNT and CDR2 is YENEEA in the germline V gene. V lost 2 bases, J lost 3 bases, and 8 bases lay in between. The DNA for the CDR3 is TGTGCCAGCAGCTTACAGGACCGCTACGAGCAGTACTTC. Residues: CASSLQDRYEQYF.

The gene calls are TRBV7-8 and TRBJ2-2; D not resolved. This CDR3 is built from 14 residues. V shed 3 bases and J shed 4 bases, with 9 bases lying between them. Germline assignment: CDR1 SGHVS and CDR2 FQNEAQ. The CDR3 here is CASSFWERTGELFF. DNA for the CDR3: TGTGCCAGCAGCTTCTGGGAACGCACCGGGGAGCTGTTTTTT.

This clonotype was detected a few times. The chain uses TRBV6-4 and TRBJ1-5; D is possibly TRBD1 (5 bases). The CDR3 runs to 13 residues. CDR1 and CDR2 from the germline V gene are MRHNA and SNTAGT. Trimming shortened V by 4 bases and J by 6 bases, and 10 bases separated the two germline ends. CDR3 in DNA: TGTGCCAGCAGTGCCAGGGAGGGTCAGCCCCAGCATTTT. This gives the protein CASSAREGQPQHF.

This clonotype was counted between two and nine times. This chain uses TRBV6-5 with TRBJ2-1; D call uncertain. V lost 5 bases and J lost 2, with 13 bases in between. Germline V lookup: CDR1 MNHEY, CDR2 SVGAGI. This CDR3 comprises 15 residues. Here the CDR3 DNA reads TGTGCCAGCAGTACTCGGACGGCGGCCTACAATGAGCAGTTCTTC. It is translated as CASSTRTAAYNEQFF.

This clonotype has a handful of counts. The rearrangement joins TRBV20-1 to TRBJ1-2, with 8 bases that match TRBD1. Unmatched junction bases numbered 3, after V lost 6 bases and J lost 0 bases. CDR3 length: 13 residues. In germline, CDR1 is DFQATT, CDR2 SNEGSKA (reference sequence). The CDR3 DNA reads as TGCAGTGCCCGGACAGGGACTAACTATGGCTACACCTTC. Amino acids: CSARTGTNYGYTF.